A single T cell receptor beta chain is shown here with its context. These data originate in a study of blood T cell repertoires in COVID-19. Turning to the study itself: The United States, Italy and Spain were the sources of the acute and convalescent COVID-19 samples. PBMCs, B-cell-depleted T cells, or T cells provided the cDNA or gDNA that made up the material.

In the original processing: Reference gene primer amplification yielded estimated nucleated cell counts. Assay used: immunoSEQ multiplex PCR; TCRdb lists only in-frame clones, some missing. D and trimming were read from the DNA, whereas the V and J calls and clone size are those reported in that table. The repertoire includes 90,000 to 150,000 clones, 65% to 90% of them detected once, and 9.5% to 13% sits in the top ten. This receptor was obtained from an elderly man with acute or convalescent COVID-19. The sequenced sample was peripheral blood.

The CDR3 nucleotides read TGTGCCAGCAGCTTACGACTAGCGGGAGGGGGCGATACGCAGTATTTT. Amino acid sequence: CASSLRLAGGGDTQYF. The rearrangement joins TRBV7-3 to TRBJ2-3, with TRBD2 matching 14 bases. This CDR3 has 16 residues. The J segment lost 6 bases and the V segment lost 2 bases, leaving 4 bases of the junction unmatched. The germline gives CDR1 SGHTA, CDR2 FQGTGA.